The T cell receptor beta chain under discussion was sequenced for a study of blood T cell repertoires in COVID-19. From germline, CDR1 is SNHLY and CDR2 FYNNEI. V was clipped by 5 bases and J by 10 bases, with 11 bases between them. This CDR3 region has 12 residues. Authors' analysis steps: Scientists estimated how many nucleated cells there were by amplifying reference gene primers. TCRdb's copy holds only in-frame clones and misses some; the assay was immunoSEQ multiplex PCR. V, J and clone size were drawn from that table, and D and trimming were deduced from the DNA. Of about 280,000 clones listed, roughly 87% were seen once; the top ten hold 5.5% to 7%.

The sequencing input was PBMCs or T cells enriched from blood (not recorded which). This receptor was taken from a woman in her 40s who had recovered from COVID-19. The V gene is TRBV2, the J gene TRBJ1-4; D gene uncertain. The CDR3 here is CASSPTTGKLFF. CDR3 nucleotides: TGTGCCAGCAGTCCAACGACGGGAAAACTGTTTTTT.